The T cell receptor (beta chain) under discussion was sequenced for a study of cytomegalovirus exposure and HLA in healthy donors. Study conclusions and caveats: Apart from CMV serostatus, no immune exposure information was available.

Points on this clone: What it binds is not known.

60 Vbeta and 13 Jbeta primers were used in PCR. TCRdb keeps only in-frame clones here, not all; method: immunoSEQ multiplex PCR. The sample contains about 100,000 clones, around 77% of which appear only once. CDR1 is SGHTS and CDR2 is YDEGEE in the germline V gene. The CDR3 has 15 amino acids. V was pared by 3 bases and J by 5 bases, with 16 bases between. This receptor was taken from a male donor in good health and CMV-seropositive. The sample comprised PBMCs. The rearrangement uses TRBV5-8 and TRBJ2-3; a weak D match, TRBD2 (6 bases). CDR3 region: CASSSPGVGRDTQYF. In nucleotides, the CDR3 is TGTGCCAGCAGCTCGCCGGGGGTTGGGAGAGATACGCAGTATTTT.